This T cell receptor beta chain is drawn from a study of beta chain features in type 1 diabetes. The germline V and J ends were trimmed by 0 bases and 7 bases, with 10 bases remaining between them. Germline CDR1 reads LNHNV; CDR2 reads YYDKDF (reference sequence). This CDR3 contains 14 residues. The sequenced template was cDNA made from the entire isolated RNA. Assay: immunoSEQ multiplex PCR; the TCRdb copy retains only in-frame clones and omits some. Of about 240,000 clones listed, 25% to 35% are singletons. The receptor's source is a man aged 25 to 40 in good health. V is TRBV15 and J is TRBJ1-5; no firm D call. The material sequenced was central memory CD4+ T cells from blood. The CDR3 region is CATSRDLTPQPQHF. Here the CDR3 DNA reads TGTGCCACCAGCAGAGATTTGACACCCCAGCCCCAGCATTTT.